This T cell receptor (beta chain) was recovered during a study of siplizumab effects on memory and regulatory T cells. Findings and caveats of the study: Proliferating CD4+ or CD8+ clones, roughly 75-96% of them, lacked an assignable naive or memory phenotype. In controls, roughly 25% of mappable alloreactive CD4+ clones were Treg-derived on average, versus approximately 70% with siplizumab.

Profiling relied on immunoSEQ multiplex PCR, and the TCRdb table lists in-frame clones only, not all of them. The profile shows about 50,000 clones, nearly 95% of them singletons. This CDR3 is built from 15 residues. Trimming left V 7 bases short and J 1 base short, with 14 bases between. Germline lookup yields CDR1 LNHDA and CDR2 SQIVND (reference sequence). Of note for this clone: Antigen unknown.

This clonotype was obtained from a human donor in good health. Input material: CD8+ T cells sorted from blood. The chain couples TRBV19 to TRBJ1-5; D is possibly TRBD1 (6 bases). The CDR3 sequence is CASTSFRGSNQPQHF. The CDR3 bases are TGTGCCAGTACCTCCTTCAGGGGAAGCAATCAGCCCCAGCATTTT.